The sequence of this T cell receptor (beta chain) was determined in a study of blood T cell repertoires in COVID-19. Whole-study context: Spain, Italy and the United States supplied samples that represented acute and convalescent COVID-19. PBMCs, B-cell-depleted T cells, or T cells were the source of the cDNA or gDNA that made up the material.

Methods used by the authors: Nucleated cell counts were estimated from reference gene primer amplification. Method: immunoSEQ multiplex PCR; TCRdb's copy keeps in-frame clones and lacks some. The V and J calls and clone size were taken over from that table, and D and trimming were inferred from the DNA. The sample yields about 120,000 clones, about nine tenths seen once. There are 17 residues in the CDR3. Germline V gives CDR1 SGHTA, CDR2 FQGNSA. Unmatched junction bases numbered 7, after V lost 3 bases and J lost 5 bases. The sequence derives from a man aged 45 to 65 with acute or convalescent COVID-19. This chain joins TRBV7-2 and TRBJ2-5; 15 nucleotides agree with TRBD2. Sequencing used peripheral blood. The CDR3, as DNA: TGTGCCAGCAGCTTCCGGACTAGCGGGAGGGCCGGTGAGACCCAGTACTTC. Encoded protein: CASSFRTSGRAGETQYF. The full variable domain, its missing parts supplied by reference TRBV7-2 and TRBJ2-5, is GAGVSQSPSNKVTEKGKDVELRCDPISGHTALYWYRQSLGQGLEFLIYFQGNSAPDKSGLPSDRFSAERTGGSVSTLTIQRTQQEDSAVYLCASSFRTSGRAGETQYFGPGTRLLVL.